The rows below give T cell receptor beta chains drawn from one sample of a study of T-cell reconstitution after alpha-beta-depleted transplantation in children. TCRdb processed the PCR reads anew with MiXCR; each CDR3 protein has one entry. The data contain roughly 220,000 distinct CDR3 sequences, about 8.2% of them seen just once; the ten biggest clones take up roughly a third. The starting material was PBMCs, mostly from graft donor cells, obtained 360 days after TCRalphabeta/CD19-depleted stem cell transplant. The origin of the receptors is a male patient aged 2 to 9 who had a stem cell transplant for acute myeloid leukemia, so the T cells may come from the graft donor. Both conserved end residues are trimmed from each CDR3. The D gene is left open where the match is weak. Only some rows state a clone size, as once, few, many or a class for expanded clones.

J gene,clone size,V gene,D gene,CDR3 protein
TRBJ2-1,many,TRBV5-1,TRBD2,ASSFGSGGPTNEQF
TRBJ2-7,NA,TRBV20-1,TRBD2,SASFVLAGGYEQY
TRBJ1-2,NA,TRBV5-5,TRBD1,ASSINRGGYT
TRBJ2-7,NA,TRBV20-1,TRBD1,SAADRASSYEQY
TRBJ2-3,many,TRBV7-9,NA,ASSLEPQVTDTQY
TRBJ2-1,many,TRBV20-1,TRBD1,SARLGTGPYNEQF
TRBJ2-1,few,TRBV9,TRBD2,ASASGPPWENEQF
TRBJ2-5,few,TRBV20-1,NA,SAWNGGPETQY
TRBJ2-3,NA,TRBV11-3,TRBD2,ASSLVRTSGSSTDTQY
TRBJ2-5,many,TRBV29-1,NA,SVGRGSETQY
TRBJ2-5,few,TRBV7-2,NA,ASSLVASGETQY
TRBJ1-1,few,TRBV6-1,NA,ASTQTLNTEAF
TRBJ2-1,NA,TRBV2,TRBD1,ASIRDRVNEQF
TRBJ2-4,NA,TRBV6-2/TRBV6-3,NA,ASSATKLAKNIQY
TRBJ2-1,many,TRBV19,NA,ASSEPPGTYNEQF
TRBJ2-3,many,TRBV7-2,NA,ASKGGYTDTQY